This paragraph covers one T cell receptor (beta chain) sequence. This clonotype was observed a handful of times. Its antigen specificity is not known. Base qualities are not recorded, but no much larger clone differs from it by a single base. Systemically healthy Caucasian individuals from Russia, 35 to 50 in total and aged roughly 6 to 100 years, were included as donors. Approximately 11 milliliters of peripheral blood were drawn from each donor into EDTA-treated Vacutainer tubes. Ficoll-Paque density-gradient centrifugation was used to isolate PBMCs, with at least 6 million obtained per sample. Total RNA was extracted from PBMCs with Trizol reagent, with at least 6 micrograms obtained per sample. The percentages of naive CD45RAhigh/CD27high T cells were determined by flow cytometry on a PBMC aliquot from every donor. This sample is drawn from a study of blood T cells in healthy people across ages (dated by TCRdb to 2015 to 2017). At the level of the whole study: In model experiments, template switching captured about one uniquely barcoded TCR beta cDNA molecule for every two T cells. Age-related changes in TCR beta repertoire diversity were measured in the study by deep sequencing normalized with unique cDNA molecular identifiers. Donors were grouped into four age groups: young (average roughly 17 years), middle-aged (about 40), aged (around 66) and long-lived (approximately 81). Donors of different ages were randomly distributed across sequencing lanes to avoid experimental bias. Using the same blood draw, the study looked at two additional independent replicas of 1 million unique cDNA reads for two donors, one aged 18 to 30 and the other aged 80 or older. Overall results and qualifications from the work: A strong correlation was found between observed TCR beta diversity and the percentage of naive T cells measured by flow cytometry. Because donor CMV infection status was unknown, age-related changes in expanded clonotypes were potentially confounded. The long-lived group showed more naive CD4+ T cells, fewer expanded clones and increased TCR diversity than the aged group, suggesting age selection. Estimates of total diversity based on one million sequenced T cells were considered lower bounds and underestimates. Conclusive comparison of naive and antigen-experienced compartments was prevented by the profiling of bulk unsorted PBMCs. As age increased, observed TCR beta diversity per million T cells dropped in a roughly linear way, and a significant reduction was already evident by age about 40.

Libraries were built with 5' RACE. Sequencing was performed on an Illumina HiSeq 2500. A second roughly 6 to 11 cycle PCR used a sample-barcoded 5' primer and a J-beta primer mix. A unique molecular identifier was introduced onto each TCR beta cDNA molecule by a template-switch 5' adaptor carrying 12 random nucleotides. Each sample yielded at least 3 million CDR3-containing paired-end reads. The Mint cDNA synthesis kit, primed by a TRBC-specific oligonucleotide, was used to synthesize first-strand cDNA from all RNA. All cDNA was treated with uracil-DNA glycosylase and then went through a first 18-cycle PCR with the universal primers M1SS and BC2_uni_R. In the original analysis: Each sample was normalized by randomly selecting 1 million high-quality reads, each carrying a distinct molecular identifier. Reads with shared molecular identifiers were discarded instead of being binned into consensus sequences. MiTCR, run with a Q25 quality threshold and the strictest error-elimination algorithm, handled CDR3 identification, clonotype clustering and error correction. A nonparametric unseen species model with Euler transformation was used to estimate lower-bound total TCR beta diversity. TCRdb cleaned the public reads at Q25 with fastp, built clones with MiXCR and kept in-frame beta chains. All rows with the same CDR3 protein become a single entry with the most common DNA and genes. TCRdb's processing, not the study's, gives the V and J calls here. This sample has over 950,000 distinct CDR3 sequences in its table, and roughly two fifths of those were observed once. 13% of the sample rests with the top ten.

Including cysteine and phenylalanine, the CDR3 has 16 amino acids. Only CDR3 DNA remains: 48 bases, in frame from the first base. Reading the germline V gene (reference sequence) gives CDR1 SEHNR and CDR2 FQNEAQ. V loses 4 bases at its end and J loses 4 bases; junction bases beyond the gene matches: 7. In this chain, TRBV7-9 is recombined with TRBJ2-3; the central 11 bases match TRBD1. The TCR comes from a man aged 18 to 30 in good health. The sequenced sample was blood. The CDR3 region: CASSSGQGASADTQYF. The DNA sequence is as follows: TGTGCCAGCAGCTCCGGACAGGGGGCTTCCGCAGATACGCAGTATTTT.